These T cell receptor beta chains were read from a single sample in a study of blood T cell repertoires in COVID-19. Assay used: immunoSEQ multiplex PCR; TCRdb lists only in-frame clones, some missing. The table includes about 150,000 clones, 80% to 90% detected once. Input material: peripheral blood. The receptors derive from a human donor with acute or convalescent COVID-19. The donor label of this sample is uncertain. CDR3s include the opening cysteine and the closing phenylalanine or tryptophan. Fields, in order: V gene, J gene, clone size, D gene, CDR3 protein, CDR3 DNA. A D gene is named only where the DNA matches it firmly. The listing skips clone size in some rows; elsewhere it reads once, few, many or a size class.

TRBV27	TRBJ2-1	.	TRBD1	CASRIRLGTGTGNEQFF	TGTGCCAGCAGAATCCGTCTCGGGACAGGGACCGGGAATGAGCAGTTCTTC
TRBV7-2	TRBJ2-7	.	TRBD2	CASSTSGGLIEQYF	TGTGCCAGCAGCACCAGCGGGGGGCTAATCGAGCAGTACTTC
TRBV11-2	TRBJ2-1	.	TRBD1	CASRDRGREMNEQFF	TGTGCCAGCAGGGACAGGGGGCGGGAAATGAATGAGCAGTTCTTC
TRBV9	TRBJ1-3	.	.	CASSPEGENTIYF	TGTGCCAGCAGCCCCGAGGGGGAAAACACCATATATTTT
TRBV23-1	TRBJ2-1	.	.	CASSHNYNEQFF	TGCGCCAGCAGCCACAATTACAATGAGCAGTTCTTC
TRBV19	TRBJ1-5	few	.	CASSLIQGHNQPQHF	TGTGCCAGTAGTCTGATCCAGGGGCACAATCAGCCCCAGCATTTT
TRBV5-1	TRBJ2-2	.	.	CASSGGYTGELFF	TGCGCCAGCAGCGGAGGATACACCGGGGAGCTGTTTTTT
TRBV18	TRBJ1-6	.	.	CASSPAVNSPLHF	TGTGCCAGCTCACCTGCGGTTAATTCACCCCTCCACTTT
TRBV6-5	TRBJ1-5	.	.	CASNLRPQHF	TGTGCCAGCAATCTTAGGCCCCAGCATTTT
TRBV15	TRBJ2-5	.	.	CATSRDREETQYF	TGTGCCACCAGCAGAGATCGGGAAGAGACCCAGTACTTC